This record covers a single T cell receptor beta chain. No antigen is known for it. The sample is drawn from a study of cytomegalovirus exposure and HLA in healthy donors. Across the study: The same platform was used for the 120 validation repertoires and the roughly 720 first-cohort repertoires, a later analysis reported. General study findings and limits: Among the CMV-associated chains, three were confirmed in vitro as specific for CMV antigens. One later analysis, an examination of the 120 validation repertoires, found that first-cohort TCR clusters tended to co-occur in them.

The donors were in the approximately 120-subject validation cohort; that cohort was separate from the roughly 730-subject first cohort. The table came from immunoSEQ multiplex PCR; TCRdb's copy has only in-frame clones and leaves some out. The profile covers 95,000 to 120,000 clones, with under 85% appearing a single time and about 3% taken by the ten largest. From germline, CDR1 is SGHVS and CDR2 FQNEAQ. After removal of 1 base from V and 4 bases from J, the junction contained 2 bases not matched to a gene. The CDR3 is made up of 15 amino acids. The chain has TRBV7-8 and TRBJ1-4, with 8 nucleotides matching TRBD1. This TCR was sampled from a young woman in good health and CMV-seronegative. Material for sequencing was PBMCs. CDR3 DNA sequence: TGTGCCAGCAGCTTAGGGGACAGGATTAATGAAAAACTGTTTTTT. This gives the protein CASSLGDRINEKLFF.